This T cell receptor beta chain was captured by sequencing in a study of Graves' ophthalmopathy and Graves' hyperthyroidism. Trimming cost V 6 bases and J 9 bases; bases outside gene matches: 9. CDR1 SNHLY and CDR2 FYNNEI come from the germline V gene. The CDR3 covers 15 residues. In its sample, this clonotype was seen many times. Beta-chain TCR CDR3 regions were amplified from RNA transcripts. The first round was an RT-PCR with HTBI primers, and the second round was a multiplex PCR. TCRdb analysed the multiplex PCR reads with MiXCR anew, one entry per CDR3 protein. This table has roughly 480,000 distinct CDR3 sequences, approximately 14% appearing once. Pregnancy or lactation, uncontrolled infections and other autoimmune diseases were grounds for excluding patients.

The TCR comes from a woman in her twenties or thirties with Graves' ophthalmopathy. The sequencing input was blood. The chain recombines TRBV2 with TRBJ1-6; 9 nucleotides agree with TRBD1. The CDR3 nucleotides are TGTGCCAGCAGCCGGGACAGGGCATCTAGTTCACCCCTCCACTTT. This gives the protein CASSRDRASSSPLHF.